These 18 T cell receptor beta chains came from one sample sequenced in a study of blood T cells in healthy people across ages. For the second PCR, which ran for about 6 to 11 cycles, a sample-barcoded 5' primer and a J-beta primer mix were used. TCRdb reprocessed the 5' RACE reads via MiXCR and lists one record per CDR3 protein. The profile shows fewer than 2 million distinct CDR3 sequences, about two fifths of them singletons. The source material was blood. Receptors were obtained from a human donor in good health.

This chain joins TRBV20-1 and TRBJ2-5; the match to TRBD2 covers 11 bases. The CDR3 length is 16 residues. Unmatched junction bases numbered 16, after V lost 6 bases and J lost 7 bases. CDR1 is DFQATT, CDR2 SNEGSKA, per germline (reference sequence). The CDR3 here is CSALTGVAGGLGTQYF. CDR3 DNA: TGCAGTGCCCTCACGGGGGTAGCGGGGGGGCTAGGGACCCAGTACTTC.

The V and J genes are TRBV7-2 and TRBJ1-2, with TRBD1 as a possible D gene (5 bases). CDR3 length: 15 residues. The V gene's germline CDR1 is SGHTA and CDR2 FQGNSA. Trimming removed 5 bases from V and 5 bases from J, with 18 bases in between. The CDR3 DNA follows: TGTGCCAGCAGCCCGACAGAGACCCCCGGGTATGGCTACACCTTC. Encoded protein: CASSPTETPGYGYTF.

V is TRBV12-3 or TRBV12-4 and J is TRBJ2-5; D gene unclear. The CDR3 sequence is 14 residues long. Deletions cut 10 bases from V and 0 bases from J, with 15 bases between. CDR3 sequence: CATSPFSDQETQYF. CDR3 bases: TGTGCCACCTCCCCCTTTTCGGACCAAGAGACCCAGTACTTC.

This chain links TRBV18 with TRBJ2-1, with D possibly matching TRBD1 (6 bases). The germline V and J ends were trimmed by 2 bases and 2 bases, with 13 bases remaining between them. The CDR3 is 16 residues long. Germline loops: CDR1 KGHSH, CDR2 LQKENI. The CDR3 DNA reads TGTGCCAGCTCACCAAGGCAGGGGAGTACCTACAATGAGCAGTTCTTC. Its protein product is CASSPRQGSTYNEQFF.

The chain carries TRBV20-1 and TRBJ2-1; TRBD1 agrees at 9 bases. The length of the CDR3 is 15 residues. J lost 4 bases, V lost 3 bases, and 7 bases had no gene match. Looked up from germline, CDR1 is DFQATT and CDR2 is SNEGSKA (reference sequence). DNA of the CDR3: TGCAGTGCTAGTCCTCCGGGACAGGGTTACAATGAGCAGTTCTTC. It encodes CSASPPGQGYNEQFF.

This clonotype has a handful of counts. V and J are TRBV5-1 and TRBJ1-2, with D maybe TRBD1 (6 bases). There are 13 residues in the CDR3. Trimming removed 4 bases at V and 8 bases at J, with 15 bases between. Germline assignment: CDR1 SGHRS and CDR2 YFSETQ. The DNA for the CDR3 is TGCGCCAGCAGCCCACCGACAGGTTGGGGCTACACCTTC. This sequence encodes CASSPPTGWGYTF.

This clonotype was detected only a few times. This chain connects TRBV27 to TRBJ2-3; 7 bases match TRBD1. Germline CDR1 reads MNHEY; CDR2 reads SMNVEV (reference sequence). The CDR3 extends over 15 amino acids. V trimming: 3 bases; J trimming: 2 bases; junction bases outside the gene matches: 5. This CDR3 is CASSFPGTATDTQYF. The CDR3, as DNA: TGTGCCAGCAGTTTCCCTGGGACAGCCACAGATACGCAGTATTTT.

J is TRBJ1-1 and V is TRBV20-1; possibly TRBD1 for D (5 bases). Germline lookup yields CDR1 DFQATT and CDR2 SNEGSKA (reference sequence). CDR3 length: 14 residues. With 3 bases removed from V and 2 bases from J, the gap between germline ends came to 13 bases. The CDR3 here is CSASVRGVNTEAFF. The CDR3 DNA is TGCAGTGCTAGCGTCCGGGGGGTTAACACTGAAGCTTTCTTT.

As concerns this clonotype: Compared with germline, one end of the junction differs, possibly owing to a read error. This chain links TRBV9 with TRBJ2-1; D is possibly TRBD2 (6 bases). Germline-derived CDR1 and CDR2 are SGDLS and YYNGEE. The CDR3 extends over 15 amino acids. Here the CDR3 reads CAGSVNGGPYNEQFF. The DNA of the CDR3 is TGTGCCGGCAGCGTCAACGGGGGACCTTACAATGAGCAGTTCTTC.

The chain joins TRBV5-1 to TRBJ2-3; tentatively, D is TRBD2 (5 bases). Germline CDR1 is SGHRS and CDR2 is YFSETQ. V lost 9 bases to trimming and J lost 2 bases, with 16 bases between them. The CDR3 sequence is 14 residues long. The CDR3 protein is CATRKWEYTDTQYF. As DNA, the CDR3 is TGCGCCACCCGCAAATGGGAGTACACAGATACGCAGTATTTT.

This clonotype came up many times. This chain uses TRBV27 with TRBJ2-7, with D perhaps TRBD1 (6 bases). In germline, CDR1 is MNHEY, CDR2 SMNVEV (reference sequence). The CDR3 totals 13 residues. Trimming removed 3 bases from V and 5 bases from J, with 11 bases in between. CDR3 loop: CASSFSGVHEQYF. DNA of the CDR3: TGTGCCAGCAGTTTCTCAGGGGTCCACGAGCAGTACTTC.

The chain recombines TRBV6-1 with TRBJ1-4; no reliable D call. The V and J ends lost 8 bases and 8 bases respectively, with 6 bases between them. The CDR3 extends over 10 amino acids. Germline lookup yields CDR1 MNHNS and CDR2 SASEGT. The CDR3 here is CASSWEKLFF. CDR3 DNA: TGTGCCAGCTCCTGGGAAAAACTGTTTTTT.

The rearrangement uses TRBV20-1 and TRBJ1-2; no reliable D call. Germline V gene lookup returns CDR1 DFQATT and CDR2 SNEGSKA (reference sequence). The CDR3 totals 15 residues. V was cut by 6 bases and J by 4 bases, with 21 bases left in between. For the CDR3, the DNA is TGCAGTGCCAGAACTTTCTCGGACGGAAGCTATGGCTACACCTTC. Translating it yields CSARTFSDGSYGYTF.

Worth noting for this clonotype: An end of the junction differs from the germline gene, which may be a read error. The gene calls are TRBV7-9 and TRBJ2-1; 8 bases line up with TRBD1. This CDR3 is 17 amino acids long. CDR1 is SEHNR, CDR2 FQNEAQ, per germline (reference sequence). The CDR3 loop reads CAGSLEVWGQALNEQFF. The CDR3 DNA follows: TGTGCCGGCAGCTTAGAAGTTTGGGGACAGGCCCTCAATGAACAGTTCTTC.

The chain couples TRBV3-1 to TRBJ1-5; possibly TRBD1 for D (6 bases). Germline CDR1 reads LGHDT; CDR2 reads YNNKEL (reference sequence). The CDR3 runs 16 residues. V was pared by 1 base and J by 0 bases, with 10 bases between. The CDR3 DNA follows: TGTGCCAGCAGCCAAGGCGCAGGGGATAGCAATCAGCCCCAGCATTTT. Translating gives CASSQGAGDSNQPQHF.

The chain joins TRBV5-1 to TRBJ2-3; D gene unclear. Germline lookup yields CDR1 SGHRS and CDR2 YFSETQ. The V end lost 0 bases, the J end lost 2 bases, and 10 bases lay between the germline ends. The CDR3 is 15 residues long. Here the CDR3 reads CASSLGATLTDTQYF. The CDR3 coding sequence is TGCGCCAGCAGCTTGGGCGCTACTCTCACAGATACGCAGTATTTT. Full variable domain (outside the CDR3, taken from reference TRBV5-1 and TRBJ2-3): KAGVTQTPRYLIKTRGQQVTLSCSPISGHRSVSWYQQTPGQGLQFLFEYFSETQRNKGNFPGRFSGRQFSNSRSEMNVSTLELGDSALYLCASSLGATLTDTQYFGPGTRLTVL.

This clonotype was observed a handful of times. The V and J genes are TRBV29-1 and TRBJ1-2; TRBD1 matches 12 bases. CDR3 length: 15 amino acids. Germline CDR1 SQVTM, CDR2 ANQGSEA. Trimming cost V 7 bases and J 4 bases; bases outside gene matches: 10. The CDR3 region has the DNA TGCAGCGCTGGGACAGGGGGCGCGGGAGGCTATGGCTACACCTTC. Protein sequence: CSAGTGGAGGYGYTF.

This clonotype appeared a few times. This rearrangement joins TRBV6-5 to TRBJ1-2; 8 positions agree with TRBD1. J gave up 2 bases and V 6 bases, and 5 bases lay outside the gene matches. Germline V lookup: CDR1 MNHEY, CDR2 SVGAGI. The CDR3 is made up of 14 amino acids. CDR3 sequence (DNA): TGTGCCAGCAGACCGCAGGGGGCGAACTATGGCTACACCTTC. Its translation is CASRPQGANYGYTF.